This TCR beta chain came from a study of CD4 T cell repertoires in COVID-19. Clones were sequenced by immunoSEQ multiplex PCR, and TCRdb holds only the in-frame ones, with some missing. The sample has around 23,000 clones; 93% are singletons. The trim removed 5 bases at V and 5 bases at J, leaving 8 bases unmatched. CDR3 length: 15 amino acids. Germline values: CDR1 LNHDA, CDR2 SQIVND (reference sequence). The memory T cells were sequenced right after ex vivo isolation, without culture. This clone was counted a single time. Its target is not known. Findings and limits, study-wide: Some SARS-CoV-2 clonotypes, between about 6.5 and 25%, recurred in SARS-CoV and/or HKU1 cultures.

This sequence originates from a human donor who had COVID-19. Sequencing was performed on circulating follicular helper CD4+ T cells (cTfh) from blood, taken before the COVID-19 pandemic. This chain uses TRBV19 with TRBJ2-3, with 9 bases identical to TRBD2. The CDR3 DNA reads TGTGCCAGTAGTCCCCGGGGACTAGCAGAAGATACGCAGTATTTT. Translation: CASSPRGLAEDTQYF.